The sequence of this T cell receptor (beta chain) was determined in a study of shared T cell receptors in the human thymus (dated by TCRdb to about 2021). About the investigation overall: The study examined how the human thymus generates shared, self-reactive T-cell receptor alpha chains.

The CDR3 covers 15 residues, taking in both the cysteine and the phenylalanine. Of all the DNA, just the CDR3 is kept, 45 bases in frame from base 1. The junction shows trimming of 7 bases on V and 4 bases on J, and the gene matches do not reach 11 bases of it. Sequences LNHDA (CDR1) and SQIVND (CDR2) are obtained from the germline V gene (reference sequence). Library preparation was by the immunoSEQ multiplex PCR assay. The table comes from immuneACCESS by way of TCRdb, which keeps in-frame sequences with V and J called. Part of the clones is missing from these tables; in studies checked, under half for an unresolved V gene and the rest for unknown reasons. This sample comprises 650,000 to 950,000 clones, approximately 85% of them detected only once. In total, the top ten clones hold around 0.0099% of the sample. As to this clone: Its antigen is currently not known. No much larger clone exists at a distance of one base, and base qualities are not known.

This sample also belongs to another study, concerning human thymus T cells. The second study reports: Immunologically healthy infants undergoing open corrective cardiac surgery for congenital heart defects in Finland were used as donors. Thymus tissue was obtained as surgical resects removed during corrective cardiac surgery. Usage of V and J gene segments appeared to be biased in both the thymic and the peripheral blood repertoires. The related research reported highly overlapping thymic TCR repertoires among unrelated individuals. The study used under 10 infant thymus samples plus four related peripheral blood samples to characterize TCR alpha and beta repertoires. Donor ages ranging from about 7 to 244 days were recorded, and about six male and two female infants were included in the cohort. After being mechanically released from the tissue, thymocytes were kept at -70 degrees C in pellets of about 10-33 million cells. A QIAsymphony instrument was used to extract genomic DNA from frozen cell pellets. TCRB and TCRAD loci were amplified from a standardized quantity of quality-controlled genomic DNA using the immunoSEQ multiplex PCR assay. The amplicons spanned the V(D)J region and were long enough to cover the CDR3 and allow V and J genes to be identified. The commercial immunoSEQ service was used to sequence amplicons on an Illumina platform. Primer bias and sequencing errors were corrected as previously described, and TCRAD and TCRB definitions were based on the IMGT database. The repertoires were analysed using immunoSEQ Analyzer 3.0 and VDJTools for basic statistics, V/J segment usage, diversity estimates, rarefaction and pairwise overlap. Chao1, ChaoE, Efron-Thisted, Shannon and inverse Simpson indices were used to estimate diversity, which was also estimated on datasets down-sampled to the smallest sample. Repertoire overlap used strict matching of CDR3 nucleotide sequence, V gene and J gene, with Jaccard-based multidimensional scaling clustering. On average, thymus samples yielded roughly 770,000 unique TCRB clonotypes, whereas blood samples yielded around 88,000.

This clonotype was sampled from a girl less than two years old with a congenital heart defect. Donor details come from another sample of the same person, matched by shared clones. This chain joins TRBV19 to TRBJ1-2, with TRBD1 matching 8 junction bases. The sample comprised thymocytes. The CDR3 protein: CASTWTGYRLYGYTF. The DNA is TGTGCCAGTACGTGGACAGGGTATCGGCTCTATGGCTACACCTTC.